The following is a T cell receptor beta chain sequence with its context. This record comes from a study of blood T cell repertoires in COVID-19. About the research overall: The United States, Italy and Spain were the sources of the acute and convalescent COVID-19 samples. Nucleic acid was either cDNA or gDNA, and it came from T cells, B-cell-depleted T cells, or PBMCs.

In the study's own analysis: For nucleated cells, counts were estimated from reference gene primer amplification. Measured with immunoSEQ multiplex PCR; TCRdb has only the in-frame clones, and not every one. V and J calls and clone size are those listed in that table; D and trimming were worked out from the DNA. The sample lists 150,000 or so clones; under 85% were seen once. The specimen was peripheral blood. This TCR came from a human donor in a cohort sampled during active COVID-19.

Here the CDR3 reads CASSPQGGQGAYEQYF. The CDR3 nucleotides are TGTGCCAGCAGCCCTCAAGGGGGACAGGGGGCCTACGAGCAGTACTTC. The rearrangement joins TRBV3-1 (or the pseudogene TRBV3-2) to TRBJ2-7; 11 bases line up with TRBD1. CDR3 length: 16 residues. CDR1 and CDR2 (germline): LGHDT, YNNKEL (reference sequence). With 4 bases clipped from V and 2 bases from J, the junction kept 7 bases outside the gene matches.